This T cell receptor beta chain came from a study of blood T cell repertoires in COVID-19. In the study overall: Whether acute or convalescent, the COVID-19 samples came from the United States, Italy and Spain. The cDNA or gDNA used as material had been derived from T cells, B-cell-depleted T cells, or PBMCs.

As processed by the authors: By means of reference gene primer amplification, nucleated cell counts were estimated. Assay used: immunoSEQ multiplex PCR; TCRdb lists only in-frame clones, some missing. Clone size and the V and J calls come from that table; the DNA yielded D and trimming. The repertoire holds some 110,000 clones, 70% to 90% seen once, with 1.3% to 1.5% in the top ten. The specimen was peripheral blood. The source of this sequence is a man aged 35 to 55 with acute or convalescent COVID-19.

CDR3 nucleotide sequence: TGTGCCAGCAGCCAAGCAGGGACAGGGGGTGGAAACACCATATATTTT. The encoded protein is CASSQAGTGGGNTIYF. J is TRBJ1-3 and V is TRBV3-1 (or the pseudogene TRBV3-2), with 11 bases matching TRBD1. With 1 base clipped from V and 3 bases from J, the junction kept 2 bases outside the gene matches. Looked up from germline, CDR1 is LGHDT and CDR2 is YNNKEL (reference sequence). The length of the CDR3 is 16 residues.